The present entry profiles one TCR beta chain with its context. This clone was recorded only once. Its cognate antigen has yet to be identified. The record has no base qualities; no much larger clone is one base away. The data stem from a study of CD8+ T cells in alopecia areata (dated by TCRdb to between 2017 and 2018). Context from the whole study: The treated patients, all with moderate-to-severe alopecia areata, were enrolled in an open-label pilot trial of oral tofacitinib given at 5 to 10 mg twice daily. Patients stayed on tofacitinib for 6 to 18 months and then had 6 months of follow-up off drug so that delayed response and recurrence could be assessed. To study T cell clonal expansion in alopecia areata, the researchers applied high-throughput TCRbeta sequencing to both the C3H/HeJ mouse model and human patients. In humans, TCRbeta sequencing was performed on scalp tissue and on sorted CD4+ and CD8+ peripheral blood T cells from healthy controls and from patients with patchy or totalis/universalis alopecia areata. Patients on tofacitinib were biopsied at baseline and after 4 and 24 weeks of treatment, and several of the patients also had a later scalp biopsy. Clonality in the scalp was compared among normal scalp (n=4), patchy alopecia areata scalp (n=8), and alopecia totalis/universalis scalp (n=8). RNA was obtained with the PAXgene miRNA kit for fixed scalp, the miRNeasy kit for PBMCs, and the RNeasy kit for mouse skin. TCRbeta CDR3 regions were amplified by immunoSEQ multiplex PCR with 35 Vbeta forward and 13 Jbeta reverse primers.

Library preparation used the immunoSEQ multiplex PCR assay. To provide template for TCR sequencing, every sample had RNA extracted and reverse transcribed into cDNA. SuperScript III was used to make first-strand cDNA, primed with a 2:1 mix of oligo-dT and random hexamers. A synthetic immune receptor repertoire was used to measure amplification bias, and any remaining bias was corrected computationally. Processing in the source paper ran as follows. Raw reads were preprocessed to remove errors, and CDR3 was defined according to IMGT conventions as the region from the conserved cysteine to phenylalanine. To get clonality, Shannon entropy was normalized by log2 of the number of productive unique TCRs and the result was subtracted from 1. Whether scalp clones were CD4 or CD8 was inferred by matching scalp TCRbeta sequences against CD4 and CD8 repertoires sorted from blood. The clones in this table, taken by TCRdb from immuneACCESS, are in-frame only. Not every clone is retained; where verified, under half of the shortfall comes from an unresolved V gene, and the cause of the rest is unknown. Clone size and V and J calls were adopted from that table, with D and trimming inferred from the DNA. A total of over 9,000 clones appear in this sample, 55% to 75% of them only once. Approximately 16% of the sample goes to the ten largest clones.

Overall study results and their limits: Compared with normal scalp, lesional scalp had higher clonality and more expanded CD8+ clones, particularly in alopecia totalis/universalis, a pattern that suggests antigenic drive. Scalp TCR repertoire analysis is complicated because resident alphabeta T cells in normal human skin are also sequenced, whereas mouse skin is dominated by gammadelta T cells. Shared TCR sequences between patients were less evident than in mice, which may be partly attributable to HLA diversity in the patient population.

From alopecia areata patients, peripheral blood was collected along with lesional scalp punch biopsies. Human scalp biopsies went straight into PAXgene tissue containers for immediate fixation. The junction shows trimming of 5 bases on V and 5 bases on J, and the gene matches do not reach 6 bases of it. Including the terminal cysteine and phenylalanine, the CDR3 comprises 15 residues. Of all the DNA, just the CDR3 is kept, 45 bases in frame from base 1. CDR1 and CDR2 (SNHLY, FYNNEI) derive from the germline V gene. The chain was built from TRBV2 and TRBJ2-5, with 12 bases in between that match TRBD2. This receptor was taken from a human donor with alopecia areata. Sequenced input: skin. The CDR3 here reads CASSRLAGVGETQYF. The sequence in DNA is TGTGCCAGCAGTAGACTAGCGGGAGTGGGGGAGACCCAGTACTTC.